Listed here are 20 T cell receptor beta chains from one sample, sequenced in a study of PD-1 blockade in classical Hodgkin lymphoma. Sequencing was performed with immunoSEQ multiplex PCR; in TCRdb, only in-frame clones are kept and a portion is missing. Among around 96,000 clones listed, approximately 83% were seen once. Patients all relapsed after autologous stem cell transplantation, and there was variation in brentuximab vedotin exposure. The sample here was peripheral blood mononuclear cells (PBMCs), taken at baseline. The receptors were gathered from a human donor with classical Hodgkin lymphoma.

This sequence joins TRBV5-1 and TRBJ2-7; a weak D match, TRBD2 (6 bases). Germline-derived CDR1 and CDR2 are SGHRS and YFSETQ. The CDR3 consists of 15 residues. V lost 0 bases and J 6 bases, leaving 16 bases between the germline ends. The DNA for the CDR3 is TGCGCCAGCAGCTTGGGACTAGGGATGTACGGCGAGCAGTACTTC. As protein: CASSLGLGMYGEQYF.

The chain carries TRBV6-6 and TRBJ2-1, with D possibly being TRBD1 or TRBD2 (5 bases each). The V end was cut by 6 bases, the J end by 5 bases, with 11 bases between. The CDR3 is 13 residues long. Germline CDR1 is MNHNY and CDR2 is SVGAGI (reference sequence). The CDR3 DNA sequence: TGTGCCAGCAGACTAGACAGTAACAATGAGCAGTTCTTC. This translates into CASRLDSNNEQFF.

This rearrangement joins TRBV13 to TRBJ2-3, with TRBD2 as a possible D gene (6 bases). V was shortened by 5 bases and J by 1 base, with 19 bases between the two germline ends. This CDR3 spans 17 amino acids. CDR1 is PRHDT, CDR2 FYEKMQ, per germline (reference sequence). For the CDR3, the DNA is TGTGCCAGCAGCAACAGCCTAGCGCAGAGGGGCACAGATACGCAGTATTTT. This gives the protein CASSNSLAQRGTDTQYF.

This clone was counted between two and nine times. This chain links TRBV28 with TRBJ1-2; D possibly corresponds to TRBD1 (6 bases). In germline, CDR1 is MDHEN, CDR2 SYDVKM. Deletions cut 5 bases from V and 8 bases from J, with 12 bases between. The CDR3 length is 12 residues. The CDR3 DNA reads TGTGCCAGCAGTGTAGGGGGGAGCGGCTACACCTTC. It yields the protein CASSVGGSGYTF.

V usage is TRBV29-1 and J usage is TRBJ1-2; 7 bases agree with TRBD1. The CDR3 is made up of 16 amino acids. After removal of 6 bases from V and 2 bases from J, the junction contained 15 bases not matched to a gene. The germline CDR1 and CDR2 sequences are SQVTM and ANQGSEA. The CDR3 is CSVSRARGQKNYGYTF. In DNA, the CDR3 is TGCAGCGTCTCCCGGGCTAGGGGACAGAAAAACTATGGCTACACCTTC.

The CDR3 DNA reads TGTGCCAGCTTGAGCTCCGGGGCAGATACGCAGTATTTT. It codes for CASLSSGADTQYF. This sequence joins TRBV18 and TRBJ2-3; weak D call: TRBD2 (5 bases). The CDR3 has 13 residues. Per the germline V gene, CDR1 is KGHSH and CDR2 is LQKENI. V dropped 7 bases and J dropped 4 bases, with 12 bases sitting between them.

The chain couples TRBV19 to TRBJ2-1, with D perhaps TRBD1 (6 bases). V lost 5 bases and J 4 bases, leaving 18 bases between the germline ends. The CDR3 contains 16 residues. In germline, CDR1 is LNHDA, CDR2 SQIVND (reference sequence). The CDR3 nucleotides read TGTGCCAGTAGTCCCGGAGCGGACAGAGAGTACAATGAGCAGTTCTTC. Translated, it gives CASSPGADREYNEQFF.

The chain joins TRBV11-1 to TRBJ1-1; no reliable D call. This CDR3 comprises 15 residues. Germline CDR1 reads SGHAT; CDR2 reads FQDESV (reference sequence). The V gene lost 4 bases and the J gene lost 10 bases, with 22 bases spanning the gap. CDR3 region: CASSSHPFGIVGAFF. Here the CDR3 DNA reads TGTGCCAGCAGCTCCCACCCCTTTGGAATTGTAGGAGCTTTCTTT.

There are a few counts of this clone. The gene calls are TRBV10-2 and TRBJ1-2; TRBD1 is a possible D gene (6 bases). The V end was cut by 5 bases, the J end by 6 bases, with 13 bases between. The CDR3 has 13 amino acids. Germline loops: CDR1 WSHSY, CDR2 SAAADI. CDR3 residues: CASSHNRVNGYTF. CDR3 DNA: TGCGCCAGCAGTCATAACAGGGTTAATGGCTACACCTTC.

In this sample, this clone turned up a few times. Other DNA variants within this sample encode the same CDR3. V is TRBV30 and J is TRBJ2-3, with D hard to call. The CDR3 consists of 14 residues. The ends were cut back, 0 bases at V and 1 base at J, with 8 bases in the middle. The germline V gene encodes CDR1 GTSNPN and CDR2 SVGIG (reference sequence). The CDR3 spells CAWSVGSRTDTQYF. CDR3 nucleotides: TGTGCCTGGAGTGTCGGTTCCCGCACAGATACGCAGTATTTT. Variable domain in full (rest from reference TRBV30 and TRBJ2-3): SQTIHQWPATLVQPVGSPLSLECTVEGTSNPNLYWYRQAAGRGLQLLFYSVGIGQISSEVPQNLSASRPQDRQFILSSKKLLLSDSGFYLCAWSVGSRTDTQYFGPGTRLTVL.

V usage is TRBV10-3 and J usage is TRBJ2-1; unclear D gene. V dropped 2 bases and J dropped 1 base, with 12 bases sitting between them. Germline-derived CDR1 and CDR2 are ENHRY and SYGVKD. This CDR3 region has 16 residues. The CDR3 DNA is TGTGCCATCAGTGAGGTCGAGGCAGAGTCCTACAATGAGCAGTTCTTC. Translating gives CAISEVEAESYNEQFF.

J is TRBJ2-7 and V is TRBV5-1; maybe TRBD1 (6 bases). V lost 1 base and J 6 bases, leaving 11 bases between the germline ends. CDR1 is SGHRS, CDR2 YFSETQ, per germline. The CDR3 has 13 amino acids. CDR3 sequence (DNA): TGCGCCAGCAGCTTGTCCCAGGGGCTCGAGCAGTACTTC. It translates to CASSLSQGLEQYF. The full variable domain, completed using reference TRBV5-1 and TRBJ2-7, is KAGVTQTPRYLIKTRGQQVTLSCSPISGHRSVSWYQQTPGQGLQFLFEYFSETQRNKGNFPGRFSGRQFSNSRSEMNVSTLELGDSALYLCASSLSQGLEQYFGPGTRLTVT.

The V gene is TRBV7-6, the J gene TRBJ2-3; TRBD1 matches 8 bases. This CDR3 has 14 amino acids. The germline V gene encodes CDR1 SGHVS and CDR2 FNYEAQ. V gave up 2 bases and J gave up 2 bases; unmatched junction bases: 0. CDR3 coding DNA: TGTGCCAGCAGCTTACAGGGGGCCACAGATACGCAGTATTTT. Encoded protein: CASSLQGATDTQYF.

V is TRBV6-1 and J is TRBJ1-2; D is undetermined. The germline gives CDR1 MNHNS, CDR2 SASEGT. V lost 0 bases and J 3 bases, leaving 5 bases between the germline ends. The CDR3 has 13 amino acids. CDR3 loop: CASSEAPHYGYTF. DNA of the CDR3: TGTGCCAGCAGTGAAGCGCCTCACTATGGCTACACCTTC.

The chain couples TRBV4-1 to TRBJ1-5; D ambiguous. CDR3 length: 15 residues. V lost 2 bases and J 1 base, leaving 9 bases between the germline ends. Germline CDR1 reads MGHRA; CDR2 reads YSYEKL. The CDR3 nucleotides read TGCGCCAGCAGCCAAACGGTGATGAGCAATCAGCCCCAGCATTTT. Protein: CASSQTVMSNQPQHF.

The CDR3: CASSAGPGTYEQYF. The DNA of the CDR3 is TGTGCCAGCAGCGCGGGACCGGGGACCTACGAGCAGTACTTC. The J gene is TRBJ2-7, the V gene TRBV5-4; D perhaps matches TRBD2 (6 bases). Germline values: CDR1 SGHNT, CDR2 YYREEE (reference sequence). V lost 4 bases, J lost 2 bases, and 13 bases lay in between. The CDR3 totals 14 residues. Full variable domain (missing parts from reference TRBV5-4 and TRBJ2-7): ETGVTQSPTHLIKTRGQQVTLRCSSQSGHNTVSWYQQALGQGPQFIFQYYREEENGRGNFPPRFSGLQFPNYSSELNVNALELDDSALYLCASSAGPGTYEQYFGPGTRLTVT.

CDR3: CASSPTGSTDTQYF. CDR3 in DNA: TGTGCCAGCAGCCCCACGGGGAGCACAGATACGCAGTATTTT. The chain is built from TRBV9 and TRBJ2-3, with D tentatively TRBD2 (5 bases). Between the trimmed V and J ends, which lost 4 bases and 0 bases, there was a span of 9 bases. The germline V gene encodes CDR1 SGDLS and CDR2 YYNGEE. The CDR3 covers 14 residues.

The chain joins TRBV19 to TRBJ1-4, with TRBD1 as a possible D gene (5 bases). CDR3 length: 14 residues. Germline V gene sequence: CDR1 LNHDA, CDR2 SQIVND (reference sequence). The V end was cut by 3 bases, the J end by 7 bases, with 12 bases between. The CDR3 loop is CASSIGDRGEKLFF. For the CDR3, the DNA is TGTGCCAGTAGTATCGGAGATAGGGGTGAAAAACTGTTTTTT.

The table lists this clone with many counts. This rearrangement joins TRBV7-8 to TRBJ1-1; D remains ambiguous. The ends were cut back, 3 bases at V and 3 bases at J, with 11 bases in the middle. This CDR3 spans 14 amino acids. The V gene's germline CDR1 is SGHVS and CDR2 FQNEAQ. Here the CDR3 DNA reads TGTGCCAGCAGCTTGCGGGGATATGACACTGAAGCTTTCTTT. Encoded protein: CASSLRGYDTEAFF.

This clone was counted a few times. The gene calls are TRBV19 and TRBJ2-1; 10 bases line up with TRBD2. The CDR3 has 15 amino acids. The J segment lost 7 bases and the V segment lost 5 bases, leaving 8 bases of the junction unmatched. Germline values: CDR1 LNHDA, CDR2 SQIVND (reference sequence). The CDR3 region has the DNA TGTGCCAGTAGTCCGCTAGCGGGAGTGAGGAATGAGCAGTTCTTC. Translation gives CASSPLAGVRNEQFF.